The 5 T cell receptor beta chains reported below all come from one sample, sequenced in a study of shared clonotypes between healthy human individuals. Profiling relied on immunoSEQ multiplex PCR, and the TCRdb table lists in-frame clones only, not all of them. Of roughly 2,300,000 clones detected, 80% to 95% appear once; the ten largest clones hold 0.3% to 0.4%. Sequencing was carried out using naive CD4+ T cells from PBMCs. As to subset: CD45RA+ positively selected. The receptors here all came from a young man in good health. Some clones in this sample may be carry-over from other donors' samples.

The chain recombines TRBV28 with TRBJ2-3; D possibly uses TRBD1 or TRBD2 (5 bases each). The CDR3 covers 16 residues. Germline-derived CDR1 and CDR2 are MDHEN and SYDVKM. Trimming took 4 bases from V and 0 from J, leaving 14 bases between them. CDR3 sequence reads: CASSWGGGLSTDTQYF. The CDR3 DNA reads as TGTGCCAGCAGTTGGGGCGGCGGGCTTAGCACAGATACGCAGTATTTT.

This sequence joins TRBV5-6 and TRBJ1-6; 8 bases map to TRBD1. J lost 8 bases, V lost 1 base, and 2 bases had no gene match. Germline V gene sequence: CDR1 SGHDT, CDR2 YYEEEE. This CDR3 is 14 amino acids long. The CDR3 loop is CASSLNRGYSPLHF. The CDR3 DNA follows: TGTGCCAGCAGCTTGAACAGGGGGTATTCACCCCTCCACTTT.

The chain combines TRBV7-8 with TRBJ2-3; D may be TRBD2 (6 bases). With 1 base removed from V and 2 bases from J, the gap between germline ends came to 13 bases. Germline-derived CDR1 and CDR2 are SGHVS and FQNEAQ. The CDR3 is 16 amino acids. The CDR3 sequence is CASSLGRELYTDTQYF. CDR3 sequence (DNA): TGTGCCAGCAGCTTAGGGAGGGAACTTTACACAGATACGCAGTATTTT. Together with reference TRBV7-8 and TRBJ2-3, the CDR3 gives the full variable domain: GAGVSQSPRYKVAKRGQDVALRCDPISGHVSLFWYQQALGQGPEFLTYFQNEAQLDKSGLPSDRFFAERPEGSVSTLKIQRTQQEDSAVYLCASSLGRELYTDTQYFGPGTRLTVL.

This chain links TRBV29-1 with TRBJ2-7; D possibly matches TRBD1 or TRBD2 (5 bases each). This CDR3 has 13 residues. With 5 bases removed from V and 0 bases from J, the gap between germline ends came to 11 bases. In germline, CDR1 is SQVTM, CDR2 ANQGSEA. For the CDR3, the DNA is TGCAGCGTTCGCTGGGGGAGCTCCTACGAGCAGTACTTC. It codes for CSVRWGSSYEQYF.

The genes are TRBV5-4 and TRBJ1-3; possible D gene TRBD1, 6 bases. Germline lookup yields CDR1 SGHNT and CDR2 YYREEE (reference sequence). Trimming left V 4 bases short and J 2 bases short, with 10 bases between. The CDR3 length is 14 residues. The CDR3 nucleotides read TGTGCCAGCAGCGCAGGGGTCCCTGGAAACACCATATATTTT. This codes for CASSAGVPGNTIYF.